The entry below describes one T cell receptor beta chain. In TCRdb, the PCR reads were re-called with MiXCR into one record per CDR3 protein. The data contain around 100,000 distinct CDR3 sequences, roughly half of them singletons. This sample is drawn from a study of CDR3 diversity in severe acne. Trimming took 4 bases from V and 4 from J; bases not matched to a gene: 5. This CDR3 is built from 16 residues. Germline lookup yields CDR1 SGDLS and CDR2 YYNGEE. The TCR was taken from a male donor with acne. Source material: blood. This rearrangement joins TRBV9 to TRBJ2-1, with 13 bases identical to TRBD2. The CDR3 sequence is CASSQTSGRSYNEQFF. The CDR3 DNA is TGTGCCAGCAGCCAGACTAGCGGGAGGAGTTACAATGAGCAGTTCTTC.